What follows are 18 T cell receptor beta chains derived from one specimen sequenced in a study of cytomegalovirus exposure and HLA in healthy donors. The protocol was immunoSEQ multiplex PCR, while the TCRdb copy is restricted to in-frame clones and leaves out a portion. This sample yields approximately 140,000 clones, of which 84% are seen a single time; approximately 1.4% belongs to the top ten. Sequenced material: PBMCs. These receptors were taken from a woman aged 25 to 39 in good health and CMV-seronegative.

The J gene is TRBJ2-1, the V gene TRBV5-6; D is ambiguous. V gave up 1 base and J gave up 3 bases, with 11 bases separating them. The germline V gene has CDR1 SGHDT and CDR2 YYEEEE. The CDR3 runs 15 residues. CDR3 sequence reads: CASSLKKIDYNEQFF. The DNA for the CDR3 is TGTGCCAGCAGCTTGAAGAAGATAGACTACAATGAGCAGTTCTTC.

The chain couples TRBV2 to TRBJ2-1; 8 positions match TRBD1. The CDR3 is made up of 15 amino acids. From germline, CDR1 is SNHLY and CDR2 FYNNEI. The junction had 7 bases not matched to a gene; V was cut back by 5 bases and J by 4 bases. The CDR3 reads CASSRTGSLYNEQFF. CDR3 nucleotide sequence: TGTGCCAGCAGTAGGACAGGGAGTTTATACAATGAGCAGTTCTTC. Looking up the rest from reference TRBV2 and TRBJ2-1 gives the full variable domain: EPEVTQTPSHQVTQMGQEVILRCVPISNHLYFYWYRQILGQKVEFLVSFYNNEISEKSEIFDDQFSVERPDGSNFTLKIRSTKLEDSAMYFCASSRTGSLYNEQFFGPGTRLTVL.

Here the CDR3 DNA reads TGTGCCAGCAGCCAAGCAGGCACAGATACGCAGTATTTT. This sequence encodes CASSQAGTDTQYF. J is TRBJ2-3 and V is TRBV4-2, with no clear D. V was shortened by 1 base and J by 1 base, with 3 bases between the two germline ends. CDR1 and CDR2 (germline): LGHNA, YNFKEQ. CDR3 length: 13 amino acids.

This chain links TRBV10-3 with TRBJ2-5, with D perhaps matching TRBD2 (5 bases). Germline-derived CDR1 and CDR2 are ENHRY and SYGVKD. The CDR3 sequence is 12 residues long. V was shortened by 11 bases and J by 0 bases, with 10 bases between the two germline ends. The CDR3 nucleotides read TGTGCCGCAGGACTGAACCAAGAGACCCAGTACTTC. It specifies CAAGLNQETQYF.

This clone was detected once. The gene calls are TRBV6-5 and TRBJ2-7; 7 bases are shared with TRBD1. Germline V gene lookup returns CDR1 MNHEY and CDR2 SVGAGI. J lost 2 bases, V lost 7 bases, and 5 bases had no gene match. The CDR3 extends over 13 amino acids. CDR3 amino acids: CASTNRGTYEQYF. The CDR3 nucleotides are TGTGCCAGCACCAACAGGGGAACCTACGAGCAGTACTTC.

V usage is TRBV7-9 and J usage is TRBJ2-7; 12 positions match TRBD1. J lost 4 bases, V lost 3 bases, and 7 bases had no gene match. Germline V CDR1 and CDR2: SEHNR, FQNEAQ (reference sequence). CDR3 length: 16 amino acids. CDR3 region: CASSFSGTGGLYEQYF. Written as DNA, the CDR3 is TGTGCCAGCAGCTTCTCCGGGACAGGGGGCCTGTACGAGCAGTACTTC. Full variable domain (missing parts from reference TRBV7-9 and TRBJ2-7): DTGVSQNPRHKITKRGQNVTFRCDPISEHNRLYWYRQTLGQGPEFLTYFQNEAQLEKSRLLSDRFSAERPKGSFSTLEIQRTEQGDSAMYLCASSFSGTGGLYEQYFGPGTRLTVT.

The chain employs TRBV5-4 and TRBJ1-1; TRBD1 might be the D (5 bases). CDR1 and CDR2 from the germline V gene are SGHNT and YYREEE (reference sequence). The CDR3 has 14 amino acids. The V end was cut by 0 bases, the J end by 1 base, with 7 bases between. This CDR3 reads CASSLGQPNTEAFF. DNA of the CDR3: TGTGCCAGCAGCTTGGGACAGCCGAACACTGAAGCTTTCTTT.

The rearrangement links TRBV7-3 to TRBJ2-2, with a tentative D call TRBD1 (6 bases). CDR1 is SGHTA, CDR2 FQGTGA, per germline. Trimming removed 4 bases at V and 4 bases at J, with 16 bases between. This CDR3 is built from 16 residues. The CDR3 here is CASSSRGGVGTGELFF. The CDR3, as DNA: TGTGCCAGCAGCTCGCGAGGGGGAGTGGGCACCGGGGAGCTGTTTTTT.

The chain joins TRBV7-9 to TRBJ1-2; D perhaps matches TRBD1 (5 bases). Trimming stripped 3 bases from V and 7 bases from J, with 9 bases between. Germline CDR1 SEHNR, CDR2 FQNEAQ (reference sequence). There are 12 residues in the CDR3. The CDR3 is CASSLGQAGYTF. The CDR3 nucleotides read TGTGCCAGCAGCTTGGGGCAGGCTGGCTACACCTTC.

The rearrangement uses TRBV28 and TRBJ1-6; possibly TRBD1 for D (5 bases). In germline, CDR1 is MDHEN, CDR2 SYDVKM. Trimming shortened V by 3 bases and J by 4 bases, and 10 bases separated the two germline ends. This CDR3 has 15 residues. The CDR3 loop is CASSLQGPYNSPLHF. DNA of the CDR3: TGTGCCAGCAGTTTGCAGGGTCCGTATAATTCACCCCTCCACTTT. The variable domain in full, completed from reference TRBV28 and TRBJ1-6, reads DVKVTQSSRYLVKRTGEKVFLECVQDMDHENMFWYRQDPGLGLRLIYFSYDVKMKEKGDIPEGYSVSREKKERFSLILESASTNQTSMYLCASSLQGPYNSPLHFGNGTRLTVT.

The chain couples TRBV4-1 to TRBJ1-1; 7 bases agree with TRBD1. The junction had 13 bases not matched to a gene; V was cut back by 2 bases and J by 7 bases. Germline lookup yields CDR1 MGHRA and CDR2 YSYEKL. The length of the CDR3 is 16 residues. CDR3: CASSQRNTGEIREAFF. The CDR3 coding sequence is TGCGCCAGCAGCCAACGCAATACAGGGGAAATACGTGAAGCTTTCTTT.

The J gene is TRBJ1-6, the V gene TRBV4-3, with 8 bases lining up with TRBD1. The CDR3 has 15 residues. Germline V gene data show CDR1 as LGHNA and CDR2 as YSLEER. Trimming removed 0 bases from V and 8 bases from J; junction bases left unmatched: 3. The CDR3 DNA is TGCGCCAGCAGCCAAGATGGACAGGGACATTCACCCCTCCACTTT. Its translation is CASSQDGQGHSPLHF.

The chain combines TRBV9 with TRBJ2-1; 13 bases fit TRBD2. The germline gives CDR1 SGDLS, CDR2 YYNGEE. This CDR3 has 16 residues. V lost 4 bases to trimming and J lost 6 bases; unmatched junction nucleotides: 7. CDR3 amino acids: CASSTPGLAGVNEQFF. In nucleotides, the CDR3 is TGTGCCAGCAGCACACCCGGACTAGCGGGGGTCAATGAGCAGTTCTTC.

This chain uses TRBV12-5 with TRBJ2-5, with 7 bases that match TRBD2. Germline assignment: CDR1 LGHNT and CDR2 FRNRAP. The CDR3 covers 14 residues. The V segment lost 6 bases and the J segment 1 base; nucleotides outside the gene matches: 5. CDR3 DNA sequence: TGTGCTAGTGGACTGGGGGGGGTCCAAGAGACCCAGTACTTC. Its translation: CASGLGGVQETQYF. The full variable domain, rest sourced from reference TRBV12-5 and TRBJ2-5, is DARVTQTPRHKVTEMGQEVTMRCQPILGHNTVFWYRQTMMQGLELLAYFRNRAPLDDSGMPKDRFSAEMPDATLATLKIQPSEPRDSAVYFCASGLGGVQETQYFGPGTRLLVL.

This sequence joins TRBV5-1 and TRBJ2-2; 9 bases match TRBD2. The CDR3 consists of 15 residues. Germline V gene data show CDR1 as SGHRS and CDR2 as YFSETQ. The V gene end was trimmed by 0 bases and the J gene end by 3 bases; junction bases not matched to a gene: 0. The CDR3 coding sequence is TGCGCCAGCAGCTTGGTAGCGGGGGACACCGGGGAGCTGTTTTTT. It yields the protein CASSLVAGDTGELFF.

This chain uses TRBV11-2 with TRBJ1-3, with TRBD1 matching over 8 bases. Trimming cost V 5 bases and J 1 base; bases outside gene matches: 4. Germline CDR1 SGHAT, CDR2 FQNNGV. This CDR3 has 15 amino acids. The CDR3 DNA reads TGTGCCAGCAGCCCCCGGACAGGGTCTGGAAACACCATATATTTT. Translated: CASSPRTGSGNTIYF.

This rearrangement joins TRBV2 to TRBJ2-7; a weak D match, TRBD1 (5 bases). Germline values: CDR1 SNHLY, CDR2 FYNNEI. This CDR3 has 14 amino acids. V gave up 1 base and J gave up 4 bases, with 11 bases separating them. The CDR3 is CASSEVWGSYEQYF. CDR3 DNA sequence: TGTGCCAGCAGTGAAGTCTGGGGCTCTTACGAGCAGTACTTC.

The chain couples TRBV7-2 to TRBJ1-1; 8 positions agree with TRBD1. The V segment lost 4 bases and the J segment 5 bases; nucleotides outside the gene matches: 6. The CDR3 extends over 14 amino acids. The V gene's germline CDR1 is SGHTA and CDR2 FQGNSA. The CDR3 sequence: CASSYQGAGTEAFF. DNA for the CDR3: TGTGCCAGCAGCTACCAGGGGGCTGGTACTGAAGCTTTCTTT.